These 6 T cell receptor beta chains were all obtained from the same sample, sequenced in a study of PD-1 blockade in classical Hodgkin lymphoma. Here immunoSEQ multiplex PCR was the method, and the copy in TCRdb shows in-frame clones only, minus some. The table lists 15,000 to 20,000 clones, about nine tenths of them singletons. Time point denoted: newly diagnosed, previously untreated cHL patient sample. The sample was peripheral blood mononuclear cells (PBMCs). The receptors were sampled from a human donor with classical Hodgkin lymphoma.

This clone was recorded a few times. The genes are TRBV6-5 and TRBJ2-7; 10 nucleotides agree with TRBD2. Unmatched junction bases numbered 2, after V lost 5 bases and J lost 4 bases. The CDR3 spans 13 residues. CDR1 and CDR2 from the germline V gene are MNHEY and SVGAGI. The DNA of the CDR3 is TGTGCCAGCAGTAAGCGGGAGGGTTACGAGCAGTACTTC. The encoded protein is CASSKREGYEQYF.

This clone is medium-sized within its sample. This chain uses TRBV27 with TRBJ2-2, with 7 bases identical to TRBD1. Per germline, CDR1 MNHEY and CDR2 SMNVEV (reference sequence). This CDR3 contains 15 residues. The J segment lost 6 bases and the V segment lost 3 bases, leaving 7 bases of the junction unmatched. CDR3 amino acids: CASSFVTGSAGELFF. The CDR3 DNA follows: TGTGCCAGCAGTTTTGTGACAGGGTCGGCCGGGGAGCTGTTTTTT.

This chain uses TRBV6-5 with TRBJ1-3; D remains unclear. From germline, CDR1 is MNHEY and CDR2 SVGAGI. This CDR3 is built from 13 residues. V gave up 5 bases and J gave up 8 bases, with 13 bases separating them. As DNA, the CDR3 is TGTGCCAGCAGTAAAAGAATCAGAGACACCATATATTTT. Residues: CASSKRIRDTIYF.

The chain carries TRBV28 and TRBJ2-3; no clear D gene. With 2 bases removed from V and 4 bases from J, the gap between germline ends came to 7 bases. The V gene's germline CDR1 is MDHEN and CDR2 SYDVKM. This CDR3 spans 13 amino acids. This CDR3 reads CASSLPNADTQYF. The CDR3, as DNA: TGTGCCAGCAGTTTACCGAACGCAGATACGCAGTATTTT.

This clone was detected only a few times. The CDR3 reads CASRTGSSNQPQHF. DNA for the CDR3: TGTGCCAGCAGAACTGGCAGTAGCAATCAGCCCCAGCATTTT. V is TRBV6-5 and J is TRBJ1-5; no firm D call. CDR1 and CDR2 from the germline V gene are MNHEY and SVGAGI. The CDR3 sequence is 14 residues long. With 6 bases removed from V and 0 bases from J, the gap between germline ends came to 9 bases.

The J gene is TRBJ1-1, the V gene TRBV29-1; D unresolved. V lost 3 bases and J lost 5, with 13 bases in between. Germline V gene lookup returns CDR1 SQVTM and CDR2 ANQGSEA. The CDR3 consists of 13 residues. The CDR3 loop reads CSVEGPGETEAFF. In DNA, the CDR3 is TGCAGCGTTGAGGGTCCGGGAGAGACTGAAGCTTTCTTT.